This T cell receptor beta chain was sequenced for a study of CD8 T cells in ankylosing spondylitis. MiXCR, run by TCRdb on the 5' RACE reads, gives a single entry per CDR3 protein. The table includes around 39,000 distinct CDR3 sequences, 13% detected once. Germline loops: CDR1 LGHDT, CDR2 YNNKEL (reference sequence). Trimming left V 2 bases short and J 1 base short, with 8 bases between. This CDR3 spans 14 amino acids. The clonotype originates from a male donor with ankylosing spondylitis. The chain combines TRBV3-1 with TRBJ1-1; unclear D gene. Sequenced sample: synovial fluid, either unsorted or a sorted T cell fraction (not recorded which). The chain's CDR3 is CASSQPRKNTEAFF. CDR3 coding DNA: TGTGCCAGCAGCCAACCAAGGAAGAACACTGAAGCTTTCTTT. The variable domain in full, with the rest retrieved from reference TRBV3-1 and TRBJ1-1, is DTAVSQTPKYLVTQMGNDKSIKCEQNLGHDTMYWYKQDSKKFLKIMFSYNNKELIINETVPNRFSPKSPDKAHLNLHINSLELGDSAVYFCASSQPRKNTEAFFGQGTRLTVV.